Each of the 19 T cell receptor beta chains below was sequenced from the same sample in a study of blood T cell repertoires in COVID-19. Method: immunoSEQ multiplex PCR; TCRdb's copy keeps in-frame clones and lacks some. The table lists approximately 300,000 clones, 87% of them singletons. The sequencing input was peripheral blood. These receptor sequences come from a man younger than 30 with active or convalescent COVID-19.

The genes are TRBV5-1 and TRBJ2-2; TRBD2 aligns across 7 bases. V shed 7 bases, J shed 4 bases, and the junction held 10 bases outside the gene matches. Germline CDR1 reads SGHRS; CDR2 reads YFSETQ. The CDR3 covers 15 residues. CDR3 in amino acids: CASGITPGGTGELFF. The CDR3 DNA reads TGCGCCAGCGGAATCACCCCGGGGGGCACCGGGGAGCTGTTTTTT. Full variable domain (outside the CDR3, taken from reference TRBV5-1 and TRBJ2-2): KAGVTQTPRYLIKTRGQQVTLSCSPISGHRSVSWYQQTPGQGLQFLFEYFSETQRNKGNFPGRFSGRQFSNSRSEMNVSTLELGDSALYLCASGITPGGTGELFFGEGSRLTVL.

This chain joins TRBV7-7 and TRBJ2-1, with 7 bases identical to TRBD2. The CDR3 runs to 15 residues. The germline V gene encodes CDR1 SSHAT and CDR2 FNYEAQ (reference sequence). With 3 bases clipped from V and 4 bases from J, the junction kept 6 bases outside the gene matches. CDR3 bases: TGTGCCAGCAGCTTGAGACTAGCTGAATACAATGAGCAGTTCTTC. This sequence encodes CASSLRLAEYNEQFF. Drawing the rest from reference TRBV7-7 and TRBJ2-1, the complete variable domain is GAGVSQSPRYKVTKRGQDVTLRCDPISSHATLYWYQQALGQGPEFLTYFNYEAQPDKSGLPSDRFSAERPEGSISTLTIQRTEQRDSAMYRCASSLRLAEYNEQFFGPGTRLTVL.

CDR3 DNA: TGCGCCAGCAGCTTAGGGACAGAGAATTCACCCCTCCACTTT. Residues: CASSLGTENSPLHF. The chain employs TRBV5-1 and TRBJ1-6; 7 bases agree with TRBD1. Germline V gives CDR1 SGHRS, CDR2 YFSETQ. Trimming removed 2 bases from V and 7 bases from J; junction bases left unmatched: 3. CDR3 size: 14 residues.

This rearrangement joins TRBV18 to TRBJ1-1, with D tentatively TRBD1 (6 bases). The germline V and J ends were trimmed by 5 bases and 5 bases, with 18 bases remaining between them. The length of the CDR3 is 15 residues. The germline gives CDR1 KGHSH, CDR2 LQKENI. The CDR3 sequence is CASSALSGVWTEAFF. The CDR3 DNA follows: TGTGCCAGCTCAGCACTTTCAGGGGTTTGGACTGAAGCTTTCTTT.

This sequence joins TRBV19 and TRBJ1-5; D may be TRBD1 (6 bases). The CDR3 loop spans 14 amino acids. The germline CDR1 and CDR2 sequences are LNHDA and SQIVND (reference sequence). V dropped 3 bases and J dropped 5 bases, with 11 bases sitting between them. CDR3 in DNA: TGTGCCAGTAGTATGAGGGGGGGCTATCAGCCCCAGCATTTT. Its protein product is CASSMRGGYQPQHF.

The chain combines TRBV29-1 with TRBJ2-7; 8 nucleotides match TRBD1. V lost 4 bases to trimming and J lost 0 bases; unmatched junction nucleotides: 2. CDR3 size: 13 residues. Germline CDR1 is SQVTM and CDR2 is ANQGSEA. The CDR3 is CSVGTGNSYEQYF. The CDR3 coding sequence is TGCAGCGTTGGGACAGGGAACTCCTACGAGCAGTACTTC.

The chain combines TRBV3-1 (or the pseudogene TRBV3-2) with TRBJ2-5; D is unclear. V was cut by 4 bases and J by 5 bases, with 8 bases left in between. The CDR3 is 12 residues long. Germline values: CDR1 LGHDT, CDR2 YNNKEL (reference sequence). The CDR3 sequence: CASSRRVETQYF. The CDR3, as DNA: TGTGCCAGCAGCCGTCGCGTCGAGACCCAGTACTTC.

V gene TRBV5-6 combines with J gene TRBJ1-2; 8 bases are shared with TRBD1. Germline CDR1 and CDR2: SGHDT and YYEEEE. This CDR3 has 19 residues. V lost 2 bases to trimming and J lost 4 bases; unmatched junction nucleotides: 19. The CDR3 DNA reads TGTGCCAGCAGCTTTCTAATTGGACAGGGAAAGAGAAGTAGCTATGGCTACACCTTC. It translates to CASSFLIGQGKRSSYGYTF.

The chain uses TRBV13 and TRBJ2-7, with D perhaps matching TRBD2 (5 bases). The CDR3 contains 15 residues. CDR1 is PRHDT, CDR2 FYEKMQ, per germline (reference sequence). V lost 0 bases and J lost 7, with 16 bases in between. The CDR3 sequence is CASSLGLGNSGEQYF. As DNA, the CDR3 is TGTGCCAGCAGCTTAGGATTGGGCAATTCGGGGGAGCAGTACTTC.

This clone has at least ten counts. The chain employs TRBV6-1 and TRBJ2-2, with D maybe TRBD1 (6 bases). The CDR3 is 15 residues long. CDR1 and CDR2 (germline): MNHNS, SASEGT. With 0 bases removed from V and 6 bases from J, the gap between germline ends came to 11 bases. The CDR3 spells CASSEAHEGAGELFF. CDR3 in DNA: TGTGCCAGCAGTGAAGCGCACGAGGGGGCCGGGGAGCTGTTTTTT.

The rearrangement uses TRBV11-2 and TRBJ2-7, with D hard to call. Germline V gene lookup returns CDR1 SGHAT and CDR2 FQNNGV. The CDR3 totals 15 residues. The germline V and J ends were trimmed by 2 bases and 0 bases, with 11 bases remaining between them. CDR3 in amino acids: CASSLISTVSYEQYF. In DNA form, the CDR3 reads TGTGCCAGCAGCTTAATTTCAACGGTCTCCTACGAGCAGTACTTC.

The chain carries TRBV6-5 and TRBJ2-2, with 7 bases aligning to TRBD2. CDR3 length: 15 residues. Looked up from germline, CDR1 is MNHEY and CDR2 is SVGAGI. Trimming at V came to 7 bases and at J to 4 bases, leaving 9 bases not matched to a gene. CDR3 residues: CASTFAPSGTGELFF. Here the CDR3 DNA reads TGTGCCAGCACTTTTGCCCCTAGCGGCACCGGGGAGCTGTTTTTT.

This chain connects TRBV5-4 to TRBJ1-3; the D is unclear. With 3 bases removed from V and 3 bases from J, the gap between germline ends came to 4 bases. The CDR3 length is 12 residues. Germline loops: CDR1 SGHNT, CDR2 YYREEE (reference sequence). The CDR3 is CASSYSGNTIYF. Here the CDR3 DNA reads TGTGCCAGCAGCTACAGTGGAAACACCATATATTTT.

The chain recombines TRBV18 with TRBJ1-1; D not resolved. Germline V gene sequence: CDR1 KGHSH, CDR2 LQKENI. V dropped 2 bases and J dropped 5 bases, with 9 bases sitting between them. The CDR3 totals 13 residues. The CDR3 region has the DNA TGTGCCAGCTCACCAGGGAGGGAGACTGAAGCTTTCTTT. This codes for CASSPGRETEAFF.

This sequence joins TRBV6-5 and TRBJ1-2; D perhaps matches TRBD1 (5 bases). CDR1 and CDR2 from the germline V gene are MNHEY and SVGAGI. The CDR3 is 13 residues long. Trimming removed 8 bases at V and 8 bases at J, with 18 bases between. CDR3 DNA: TGTGCCAGCCGGGACTCTGGGGGACCCGGCTACACCTTC. Translating gives CASRDSGGPGYTF.

The V gene is TRBV9, the J gene TRBJ1-4; 7 bases are a match to TRBD1. Germline V gene sequence: CDR1 SGDLS, CDR2 YYNGEE. The J segment lost 3 bases and the V segment lost 3 bases, leaving 2 bases of the junction unmatched. This CDR3 region has 14 residues. The DNA for the CDR3 is TGTGCCAGCAGCGGAGGGGGCTCTAATGAAAAACTGTTTTTT. Protein sequence: CASSGGGSNEKLFF.

The rearrangement uses TRBV15 and TRBJ2-7, with TRBD1 as a possible D gene (6 bases). The germline V and J ends were trimmed by 6 bases and 6 bases, with 9 bases remaining between them. The CDR3 covers 11 residues. Germline V gene data show CDR1 as LNHNV and CDR2 as YYDKDF (reference sequence). Here the CDR3 DNA reads TGTGCCACCAGGGCAGGGGTCGAGCAGTACTTC. Its translation: CATRAGVEQYF.

At least ten counts were recorded for this clone. The V gene is TRBV4-1, the J gene TRBJ1-5, with a possible D match to TRBD1 (6 bases). Trimming removed 4 bases at V and 8 bases at J, with 15 bases between. The CDR3 has 14 residues. CDR1 is MGHRA, CDR2 YSYEKL, per germline. The CDR3 sequence is CASSRSTGPEPQHF. In DNA form, the CDR3 reads TGCGCCAGCAGCCGCTCGACAGGCCCAGAGCCCCAGCATTTT.

The chain employs TRBV5-1 and TRBJ2-3; D possibly corresponds to TRBD1 (5 bases). The germline V gene encodes CDR1 SGHRS and CDR2 YFSETQ. There are 14 residues in the CDR3. The V end lost 0 bases, the J end lost 0 bases, and 5 bases lay between the germline ends. CDR3 in DNA: TGCGCCAGCAGCTTGGAGGGGAGCACAGATACGCAGTATTTT. Amino acids: CASSLEGSTDTQYF. The variable domain in full, with the rest retrieved from reference TRBV5-1 and TRBJ2-3, is KAGVTQTPRYLIKTRGQQVTLSCSPISGHRSVSWYQQTPGQGLQFLFEYFSETQRNKGNFPGRFSGRQFSNSRSEMNVSTLELGDSALYLCASSLEGSTDTQYFGPGTRLTVL.